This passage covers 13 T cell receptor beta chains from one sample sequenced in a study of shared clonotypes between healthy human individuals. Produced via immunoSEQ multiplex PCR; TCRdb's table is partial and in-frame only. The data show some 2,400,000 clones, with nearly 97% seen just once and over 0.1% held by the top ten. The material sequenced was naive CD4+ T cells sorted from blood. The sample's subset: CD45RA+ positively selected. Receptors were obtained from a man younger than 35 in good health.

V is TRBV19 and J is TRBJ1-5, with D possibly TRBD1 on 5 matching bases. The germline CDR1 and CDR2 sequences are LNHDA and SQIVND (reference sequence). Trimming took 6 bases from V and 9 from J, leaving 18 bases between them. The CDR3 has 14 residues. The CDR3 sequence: CASSRGAGNRPQHF. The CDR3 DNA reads TGTGCCAGTAGCCGCGGGGCGGGGAACCGGCCCCAGCATTTT.

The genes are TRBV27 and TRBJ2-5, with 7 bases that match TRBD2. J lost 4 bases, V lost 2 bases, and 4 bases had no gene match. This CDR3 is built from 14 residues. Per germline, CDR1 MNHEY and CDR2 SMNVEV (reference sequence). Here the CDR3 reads CASSLAGERETQYF. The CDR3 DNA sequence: TGTGCCAGCAGTTTAGCGGGAGAAAGAGAGACCCAGTACTTC.

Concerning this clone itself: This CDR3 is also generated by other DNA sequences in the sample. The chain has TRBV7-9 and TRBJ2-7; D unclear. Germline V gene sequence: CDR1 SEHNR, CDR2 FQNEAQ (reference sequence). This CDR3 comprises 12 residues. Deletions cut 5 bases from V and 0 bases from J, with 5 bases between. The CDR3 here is CASSRTSYEQYF. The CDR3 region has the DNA TGTGCCAGCAGCCGGACCTCCTACGAGCAGTACTTC.

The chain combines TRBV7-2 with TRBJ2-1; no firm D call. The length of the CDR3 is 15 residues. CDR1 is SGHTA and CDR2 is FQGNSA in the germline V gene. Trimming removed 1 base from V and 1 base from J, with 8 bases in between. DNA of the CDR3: TGTGCCAGCAGCTTAGTCCCGGCTTCCTACAATGAGCAGTTCTTC. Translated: CASSLVPASYNEQFF.

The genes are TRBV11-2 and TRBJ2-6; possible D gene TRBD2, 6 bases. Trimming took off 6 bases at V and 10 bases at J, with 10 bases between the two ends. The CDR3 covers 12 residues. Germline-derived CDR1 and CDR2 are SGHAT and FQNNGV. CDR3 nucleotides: TGTGCCAGCAGTCCGGGGGTAAACGTCCTGACTTTC. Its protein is CASSPGVNVLTF.

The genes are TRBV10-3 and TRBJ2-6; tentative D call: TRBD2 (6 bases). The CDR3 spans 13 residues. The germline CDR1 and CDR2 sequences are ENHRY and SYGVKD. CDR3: CAVGGSGANVLTF. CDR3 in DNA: TGTGCTGTCGGGGGCTCTGGGGCCAACGTCCTGACTTTC.

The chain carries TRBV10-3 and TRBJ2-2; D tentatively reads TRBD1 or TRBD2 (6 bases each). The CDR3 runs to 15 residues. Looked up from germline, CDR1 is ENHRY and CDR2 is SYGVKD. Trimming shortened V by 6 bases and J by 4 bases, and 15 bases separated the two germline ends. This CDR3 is CAISGGGASTGELFF. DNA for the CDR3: TGTGCCATCAGCGGGGGCGGGGCTTCCACCGGGGAGCTGTTTTTT.

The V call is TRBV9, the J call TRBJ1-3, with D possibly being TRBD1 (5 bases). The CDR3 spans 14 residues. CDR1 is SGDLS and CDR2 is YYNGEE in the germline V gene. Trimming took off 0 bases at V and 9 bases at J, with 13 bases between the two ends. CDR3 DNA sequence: TGTGCCAGCAGCGTAGTCGGGACCGGGGCCACCATATATTTT. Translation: CASSVVGTGATIYF. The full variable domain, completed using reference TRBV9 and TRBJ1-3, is DSGVTQTPKHLITATGQRVTLRCSPRSGDLSVYWYQQSLDQGLQFLIQYYNGEERAKGNILERFSAQQFPDLHSELNLSSLELGDSALYFCASSVVGTGATIYFGEGSWLTVV.

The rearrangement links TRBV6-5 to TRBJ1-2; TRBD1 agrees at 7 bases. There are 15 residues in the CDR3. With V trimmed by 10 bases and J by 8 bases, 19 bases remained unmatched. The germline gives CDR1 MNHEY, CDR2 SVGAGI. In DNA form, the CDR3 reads TGTGCCACCGCTTTCCCGTACAGGGGACAATGGGGCTACACCTTC. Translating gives CATAFPYRGQWGYTF.

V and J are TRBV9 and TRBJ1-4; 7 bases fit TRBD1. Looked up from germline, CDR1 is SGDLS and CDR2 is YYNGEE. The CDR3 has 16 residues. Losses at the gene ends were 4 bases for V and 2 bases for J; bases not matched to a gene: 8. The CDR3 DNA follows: TGTGCCAGCAGCCCAAGGACAGGTGGTACTAATGAAAAACTGTTTTTT. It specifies CASSPRTGGTNEKLFF. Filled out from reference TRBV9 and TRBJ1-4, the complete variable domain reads DSGVTQTPKHLITATGQRVTLRCSPRSGDLSVYWYQQSLDQGLQFLIQYYNGEERAKGNILERFSAQQFPDLHSELNLSSLELGDSALYFCASSPRTGGTNEKLFFGSGTQLSVL.

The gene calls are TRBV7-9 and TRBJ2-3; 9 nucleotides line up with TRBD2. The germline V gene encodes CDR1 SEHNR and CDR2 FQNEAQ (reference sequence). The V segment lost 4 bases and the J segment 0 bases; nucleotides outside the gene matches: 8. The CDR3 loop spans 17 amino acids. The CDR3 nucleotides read TGTGCCAGCAGCTCCCCGAGACTAGCGGAGAGCACAGATACGCAGTATTTT. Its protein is CASSSPRLAESTDTQYF.

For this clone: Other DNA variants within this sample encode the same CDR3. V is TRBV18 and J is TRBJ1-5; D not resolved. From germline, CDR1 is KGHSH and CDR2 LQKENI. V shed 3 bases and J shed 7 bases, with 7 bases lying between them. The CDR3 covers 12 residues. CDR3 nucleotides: TGTGCCAGCTCACCCTCTGGACAGCCCCAGCATTTT. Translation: CASSPSGQPQHF. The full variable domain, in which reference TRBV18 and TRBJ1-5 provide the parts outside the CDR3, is NAGVMQNPRHLVRRRGQEARLRCSPMKGHSHVYWYRQLPEEGLKFMVYLQKENIIDESGMPKERFSAEFPKEGPSILRIQQVVRGDSAAYFCASSPSGQPQHFGDGTRLSIL.

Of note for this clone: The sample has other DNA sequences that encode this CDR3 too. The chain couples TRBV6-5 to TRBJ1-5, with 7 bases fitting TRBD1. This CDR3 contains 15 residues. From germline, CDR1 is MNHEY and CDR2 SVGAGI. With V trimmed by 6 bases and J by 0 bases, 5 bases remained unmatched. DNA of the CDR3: TGTGCCAGCAGGCTTACAGGGGATAGCAATCAGCCCCAGCATTTT. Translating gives CASRLTGDSNQPQHF.